This entry describes one TCR beta chain. In the same sample, other DNA sequences code for this CDR3. The data were obtained in a study of blood T cell repertoires in COVID-19. Study background: Both acute and convalescent COVID-19 samples were obtained from the United States, Italy and Spain.

In the authors' workflow: By means of reference gene primer amplification, nucleated cell counts were estimated. Profiled with immunoSEQ multiplex PCR; TCRdb holds only in-frame clones, not every one. V and J calls and clone size are as listed in that table; D and trimming were resolved from the DNA. Here the sample spans approximately 380,000 clones, 85% being singletons. Trimming left V 1 base short and J 2 bases short, with 6 bases between. The CDR3 has 14 amino acids. The germline CDR1 and CDR2 sequences are SGHVS and FQNEAQ. Sequencing was performed on peripheral blood. The sequence derives from a woman younger than 35 with acute or convalescent COVID-19. V is TRBV7-8 and J is TRBJ1-5; a weak D match, TRBD1 (5 bases). The CDR3 DNA reads TGTGCCAGCAGCTTAGGGGGGGGCAATCAGCCCCAGCATTTT. Amino acids: CASSLGGGNQPQHF.